Sequencing of this TCR beta chain was carried out in a study of shared clonotypes between healthy human individuals. As for the study in general: Donors had three CD4 naive, three CD4 memory, two CD8 naive and one CD8 memory plate apiece.

As regards this clone: Its antigen remains unidentified. This sequence may be a read error, since a much larger clone differs from it by one base.

Sequencing was performed with immunoSEQ multiplex PCR; in TCRdb, only in-frame clones are kept and a portion is missing. The data contain about 770,000 clones, approximately 77% of them singletons. Findings and limits, study-wide: Estimated clonotype richness was generally higher in naive than memory subsets. The researchers took only blood, and tissue repertoires probably look different.

The CDR3 has 14 residues. The V end was cut by 6 bases, the J end by 2 bases, with 11 bases between. Germline values: CDR1 MDHEN, CDR2 SYDVKM. The sequenced sample was memory CD4+ T cells sorted from blood. Specified subset: CD45RA-negative fraction. The TCR comes from a woman under 40 in good health. V and J are TRBV28 and TRBJ1-3; D remains unclear. DNA for the CDR3: TGTGCCAGCAGCGTAGTAGGGACTGGAAACACCATATATTTT. It is translated as CASSVVGTGNTIYF.